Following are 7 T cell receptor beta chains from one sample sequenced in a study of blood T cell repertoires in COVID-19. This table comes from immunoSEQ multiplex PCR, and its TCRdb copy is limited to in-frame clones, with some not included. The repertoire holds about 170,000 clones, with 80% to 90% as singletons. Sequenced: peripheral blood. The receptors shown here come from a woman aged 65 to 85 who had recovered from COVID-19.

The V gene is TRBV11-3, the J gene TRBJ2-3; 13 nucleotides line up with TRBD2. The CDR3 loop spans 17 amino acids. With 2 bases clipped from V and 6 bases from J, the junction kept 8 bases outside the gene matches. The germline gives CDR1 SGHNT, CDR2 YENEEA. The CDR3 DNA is TGTGCCAGCAGCTTACGAACTAGCGGGAGGGCCGGGGATACGCAGTATTTT. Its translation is CASSLRTSGRAGDTQYF.

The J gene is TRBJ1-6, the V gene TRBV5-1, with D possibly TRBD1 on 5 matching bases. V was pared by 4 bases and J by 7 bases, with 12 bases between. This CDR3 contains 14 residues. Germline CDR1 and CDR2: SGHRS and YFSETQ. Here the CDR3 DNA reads TGCGCCAGCAGCCCCCGGGAGGGGAATTCACCCCTCCACTTT. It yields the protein CASSPREGNSPLHF.

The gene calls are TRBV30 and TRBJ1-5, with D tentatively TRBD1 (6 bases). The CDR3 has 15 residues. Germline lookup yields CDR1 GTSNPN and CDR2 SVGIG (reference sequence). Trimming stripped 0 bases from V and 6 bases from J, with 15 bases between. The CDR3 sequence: CAWSVGGAGGQPQHF. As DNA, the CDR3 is TGTGCCTGGAGTGTAGGGGGAGCGGGAGGTCAGCCCCAGCATTTT.

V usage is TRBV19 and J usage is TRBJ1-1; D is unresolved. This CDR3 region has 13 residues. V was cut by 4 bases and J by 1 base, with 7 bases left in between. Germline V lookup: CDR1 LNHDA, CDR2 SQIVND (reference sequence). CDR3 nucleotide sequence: TGTGCCAGTAGTACGACAAAGAACACTGAAGCTTTCTTT. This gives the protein CASSTTKNTEAFF.

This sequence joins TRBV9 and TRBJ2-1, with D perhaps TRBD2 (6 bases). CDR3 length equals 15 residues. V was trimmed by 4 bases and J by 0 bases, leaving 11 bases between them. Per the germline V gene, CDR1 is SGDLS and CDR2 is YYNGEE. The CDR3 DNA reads TGTGCCAGCAGCCCACGGGGGATCTCCTACAATGAGCAGTTCTTC. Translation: CASSPRGISYNEQFF.

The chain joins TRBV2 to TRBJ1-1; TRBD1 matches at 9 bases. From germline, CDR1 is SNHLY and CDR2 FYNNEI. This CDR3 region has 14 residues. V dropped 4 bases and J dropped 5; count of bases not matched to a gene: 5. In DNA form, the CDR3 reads TGTGCCAGCAGTGCTACAGGGGGCTTGACTGAAGCTTTCTTT. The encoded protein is CASSATGGLTEAFF.

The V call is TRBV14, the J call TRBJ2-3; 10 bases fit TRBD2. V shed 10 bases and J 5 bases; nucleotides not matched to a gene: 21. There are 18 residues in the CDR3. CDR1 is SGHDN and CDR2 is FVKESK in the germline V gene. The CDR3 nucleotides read TGTGCCACCGGGCCACTACGGACTAGCGGCCAGGGGATAGATACGCAGTATTTT. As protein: CATGPLRTSGQGIDTQYF.